This entry features one T cell receptor (beta chain) sequence. It lacks a known antigen. Within one base of it there is no much larger clone, and no base qualities were kept. These data originate in a study of response to subunit inactivated influenza vaccine listed by TCRdb under 2018. General notes on the study: Deep quantitative T cell receptor repertoire profiling was used in the study to track responses to a trivalent subunit inactivated influenza vaccine.

To prepare the library, RT-PCR was applied. This sample was sequenced with an Illumina HiSeq 2500. The raw public data were reprocessed by TCRdb itself: fastp quality trimming at Q25, MiXCR clonotype calling, in-frame beta chains only. Every CDR3 protein is listed once, alongside the most common genes and DNA of its rows. The sample table shows a few hundred thousand distinct CDR3 sequences, and about 11% are seen once. The top ten clonotypes cover 9.5% to 11% of the sample. Here is what the overall study found, with its caveats: It was suggested by the authors that each seasonal influenza vaccination may recruit only a limited number of new T cells.

CDR1 SGHKS and CDR2 YYEKEE are derived from the germline V gene (reference sequence). V and J are trimmed by 1 base and 6 bases, and the gene matches miss 11 bases of the junction. Including the terminal cysteine and phenylalanine, the CDR3 comprises 16 residues. Only CDR3 DNA remains: 48 bases, in frame from the first base. The same sample was also used in a study of T cells expressing NK-cell markers. Taken from the second paper: The TCR beta cDNA libraries were made using 5'RACE template switching, a step that added both a universal primer site and unique molecular identifiers. Seven or eight donors provided sorted CD3+CD56+NKG2C+, CD3+CD56+NKG2C- and CD3+CD56-NKG2C+ T-cell subsets, whose TCR beta-chain repertoires were profiled. Seven of the eight sequenced donors were HCMV-seropositive and one was HCMV-seronegative. In several experiments an anti-gammadeltaTCR antibody was added to restrict sorting to alphabetaTCR-expressing T cells. In several donors, the dominant CD3+CD56+NKG2C+ clonotypes ranked among the top 10 CD8+ clonotypes, making up 1.0-7.0% of CD8+ T cells. Those dominant clonotypes were again the most abundant among CD3+CD56-NKG2C+ cells in a handful of donors, at roughly 25-60.1%. Whether the expanded NKG2C-expressing T cell clones were specific for HCMV antigens remained unclear. The eight sequenced donors were randomly selected healthy volunteers, three men and five women. A commercial ELISA kit detecting HCMV-specific IgG in serum was used to determine HCMV serostatus. Peripheral blood mononuclear cells were isolated from blood by Ficoll density gradient centrifugation. For several donors, bulk peripheral blood T-cell repertoires were also sequenced from unsorted PBMC. Synthesis of cDNA was primed from the TCR beta constant segment and was followed by two consecutive PCR amplification steps. Sequencing of the libraries produced 2 x 150 bp reads on Illumina HiSeq 2000/2500, MiSeq or NextSeq. Reads were demultiplexed and grouped by UMI with MIGEC, and clonotypes were assembled and quantified with MiTCR. To exclude erroneous sequences, only TCR cDNA sequences supported by at least two reads were retained. The tcR package was used for downstream repertoire analysis, with clonotypes matched between fractions based on CDR3 nucleotide sequence plus V segment. Antigen specificity was annotated against VDJdb with VDJmatch, allowing one amino acid substitution in CDR3.

The source material was PBMCs from blood, sampled on the day of vaccination. This sequence originates from a man aged 45-65 years who received an inactivated influenza vaccine. Donor details come from another sample of the same person, matched by shared clones. The V and J segments used are TRBV5-5 and TRBJ1-1; the central 8 bases match TRBD1. The CDR3: CASSLWSQTGDPEAFF. At the DNA level, the sequence is TGTGCCAGCAGCTTGTGGTCCCAGACAGGGGACCCTGAAGCTTTCTTT.